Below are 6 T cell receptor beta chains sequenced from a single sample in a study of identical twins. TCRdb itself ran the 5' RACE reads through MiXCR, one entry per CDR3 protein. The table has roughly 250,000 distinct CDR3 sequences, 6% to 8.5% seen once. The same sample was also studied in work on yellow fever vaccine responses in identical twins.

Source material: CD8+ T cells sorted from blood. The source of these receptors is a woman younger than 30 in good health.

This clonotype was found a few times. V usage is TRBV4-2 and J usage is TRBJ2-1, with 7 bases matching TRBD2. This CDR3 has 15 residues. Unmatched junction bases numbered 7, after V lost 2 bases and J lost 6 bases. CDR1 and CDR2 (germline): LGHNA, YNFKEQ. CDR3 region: CASSQRLTGGNEQFF. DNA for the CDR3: TGTGCCAGCAGCCAACGACTCACGGGGGGCAATGAGCAGTTCTTC.

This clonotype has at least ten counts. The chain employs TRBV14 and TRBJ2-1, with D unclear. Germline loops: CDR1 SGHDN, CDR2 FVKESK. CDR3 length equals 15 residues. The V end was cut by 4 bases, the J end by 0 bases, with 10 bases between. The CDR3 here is CASSRYQSSYNEQFF. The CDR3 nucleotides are TGTGCCAGCAGCCGATACCAGAGCTCCTACAATGAGCAGTTCTTC.

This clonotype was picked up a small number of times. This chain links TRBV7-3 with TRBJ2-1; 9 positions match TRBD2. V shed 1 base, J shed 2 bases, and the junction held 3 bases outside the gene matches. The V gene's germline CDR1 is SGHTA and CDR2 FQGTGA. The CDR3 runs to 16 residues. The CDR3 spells CASSLSAGGAYNEQFF. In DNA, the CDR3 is TGTGCCAGCAGCTTAAGTGCGGGAGGGGCCTACAATGAGCAGTTCTTC. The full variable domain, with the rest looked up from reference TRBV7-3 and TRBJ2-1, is GAGVSQTPSNKVTEKGKYVELRCDPISGHTALYWYRQSLGQGPEFLIYFQGTGAADDSGLPNDRFFAVRPEGSVSTLKIQRTERGDSAVYLCASSLSAGGAYNEQFFGPGTRLTVL.

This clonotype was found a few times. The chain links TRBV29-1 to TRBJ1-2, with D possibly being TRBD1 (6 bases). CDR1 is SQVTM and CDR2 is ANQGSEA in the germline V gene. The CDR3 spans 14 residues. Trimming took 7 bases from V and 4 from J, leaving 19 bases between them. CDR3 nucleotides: TGCAGCGCCCAAGGGGGGGACGTCGCCTATGGCTACACCTTC. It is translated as CSAQGGDVAYGYTF.

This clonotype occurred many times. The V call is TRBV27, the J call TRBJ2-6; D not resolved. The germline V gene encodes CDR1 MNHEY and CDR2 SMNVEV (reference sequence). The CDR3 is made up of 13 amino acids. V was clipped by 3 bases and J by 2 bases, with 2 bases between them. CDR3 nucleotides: TGTGCCAGCAGTTTCGCTGGGGCCAACGTCCTGACTTTC. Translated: CASSFAGANVLTF.

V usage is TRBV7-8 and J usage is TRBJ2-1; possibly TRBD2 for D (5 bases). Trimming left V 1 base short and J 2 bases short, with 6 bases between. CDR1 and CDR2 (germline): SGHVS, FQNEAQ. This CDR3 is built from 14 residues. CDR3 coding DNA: TGTGCCAGCAGCTTAGAAGCGGCCTACAATGAGCAGTTCTTC. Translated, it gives CASSLEAAYNEQFF.